This T cell receptor (beta chain) was captured by sequencing in a study of beta chain features in type 1 diabetes. There are 15 residues in the CDR3. In germline, CDR1 is SNHLY, CDR2 FYNNEI. The ends lost 8 bases at V and 9 bases at J; junction bases unmatched: 16. Every bit of the isolated RNA underwent reverse transcription, so sequencing read expressed TCRB transcripts. Samples of naive, central memory and regulatory T cells yielded a mean of around 3.4 million reads. Generated by immunoSEQ multiplex PCR, the TCRdb table keeps only in-frame clones and is missing some. The sample consists of about 710,000 clones, 11% to 15% of them appearing once. The study's findings and limits: Moderate but significant shortening of TCRB CDR3s was recorded in all four CD4+ subsets from Type 1 diabetes patients.

This clone was picked up a small number of times. The target antigen is unknown. The chain employs TRBV2 and TRBJ2-1; 7 bases align to TRBD2. The sequencing sample was made of naive CD4+ T cells from blood. The TCR comes from a man in his late teens or twenties with type 1 diabetes. The CDR3 is CASQYGLGLGGEQFF. CDR3 DNA: TGTGCCAGCCAGTACGGACTAGGCCTCGGTGGTGAGCAGTTCTTC.